The TCR beta chain described here comes from a study of control samples from healthy donors and cancer patients. This clone was counted only a few times. Profiling relied on immunoSEQ multiplex PCR, and the TCRdb table lists in-frame clones only, not all of them. The sample contains some 74,000 clones, nearly 85% of which appear only once. After removal of 0 bases from V and 6 bases from J, the junction contained 7 bases not matched to a gene. CDR1 and CDR2 from the germline V gene are KGHSY and FQNENV. CDR3 length: 15 residues. The sequence was obtained from a man aged 60-69 years in good health. Material: blood. The rearrangement joins TRBV16 to TRBJ1-2; 7 bases are shared with TRBD1. The CDR3 DNA reads as TGTGCCAGCAGCCAATCTAACAGGGGCAGCGATGGCTACACCTTC. It is translated as CASSQSNRGSDGYTF.